The 10 T cell receptor beta chains presented below share a single source sample, sequenced in a study of T cell responses to AZD1222 COVID-19 vaccine. Libraries were prepared by immunoSEQ multiplex PCR; TCRdb keeps only in-frame clonotypes and omits some of them. This sample yields approximately 110,000 clones, of which 65% to 90% are seen a single time; 7.7% belongs to the top ten. Specimen: peripheral blood, collected on day 0 of AZD1222 vaccination. The receptors here all came from an adult in good health.

The chain recombines TRBV5-1 with TRBJ2-6, with D possibly TRBD1 on 6 matching bases. Per the germline V gene, CDR1 is SGHRS and CDR2 is YFSETQ. The V end lost 1 base, the J end lost 0 bases, and 8 bases lay between the germline ends. The length of the CDR3 is 16 residues. CDR3 sequence (DNA): TGCGCCAGCAGCTTGACAGGGAACTCTGGGGCCAACGTCCTGACTTTC. Translating gives CASSLTGNSGANVLTF.

The genes are TRBV6-5 and TRBJ2-1; 12 nucleotides line up with TRBD2. The junction had 5 bases not matched to a gene; V was cut back by 2 bases and J by 6 bases. This CDR3 spans 16 amino acids. Germline V gene lookup returns CDR1 MNHEY and CDR2 SVGAGI. The DNA for the CDR3 is TGTGCCAGCAGTTACCGAAGGACTAGCGGGACCAATGAGCAGTTCTTC. It yields the protein CASSYRRTSGTNEQFF.

The CDR3, as DNA: TGTGCCAGCAGTTCACAGGGGTTAGCGTGGGGCTACACCTTC. Amino acids: CASSSQGLAWGYTF. This chain links TRBV28 with TRBJ1-2, with 7 bases identical to TRBD1. This CDR3 spans 14 amino acids. V gave up 4 bases and J gave up 8 bases; unmatched junction bases: 10. Germline V gene sequence: CDR1 MDHEN, CDR2 SYDVKM.

The rearrangement uses TRBV11-1 and TRBJ2-7, with no clear D. CDR1 SGHAT and CDR2 FQDESV come from the germline V gene (reference sequence). The ends were cut back, 6 bases at V and 6 bases at J, with 9 bases in the middle. This CDR3 has 11 amino acids. CDR3 residues: CASRQTAEQYF. Here the CDR3 DNA reads TGTGCCAGCAGACAAACGGCCGAGCAGTACTTC. The complete variable domain, with remaining parts taken from reference TRBV11-1 and TRBJ2-7, reads EAEVAQSPRYKITEKSQAVAFWCDPISGHATLYWYRQILGQGPELLVQFQDESVVDDSQLPKDRFSAERLKGVDSTLKIQPAELGDSAMYLCASRQTAEQYFGPGTRLTVT.

This chain uses TRBV5-1 with TRBJ2-7, with 7 nucleotides matching TRBD1. There are 15 residues in the CDR3. The V and J ends lost 1 base and 3 bases, in that order; junction bases with no gene match: 7. Germline V CDR1 and CDR2: SGHRS, YFSETQ. The CDR3 loop reads CASSLQGGYSYEQYF. The CDR3 bases are TGCGCCAGCAGCTTGCAAGGGGGCTATAGCTACGAGCAGTACTTC.

This clone was observed a handful of times. This sequence joins TRBV10-3 and TRBJ2-1, with 8 bases lining up with TRBD1. In germline, CDR1 is ENHRY, CDR2 SYGVKD. V shed 6 bases and J 4 bases; nucleotides not matched to a gene: 8. This CDR3 has 15 amino acids. Here the CDR3 DNA reads TGTGCCATCAGCGACGACAGGGGAGGTTACAATGAGCAGTTCTTC. Translation: CAISDDRGGYNEQFF.

This chain uses TRBV7-3 with TRBJ2-7; D remains ambiguous. CDR3 size: 13 residues. The V and J ends lost 3 bases and 2 bases respectively, with 8 bases between them. Germline V gene sequence: CDR1 SGHTA, CDR2 FQGTGA. The CDR3 coding sequence is TGTGCCAGCAGCTTTGGTCCACCCTACGAGCAGTACTTC. Encoded protein: CASSFGPPYEQYF.

The chain uses TRBV5-6 and TRBJ1-5; D gene unclear. Trimming cost V 3 bases and J 4 bases, with 14 bases left between them. The CDR3 is 15 residues long. Germline lookup yields CDR1 SGHDT and CDR2 YYEEEE. The CDR3 DNA reads TGTGCCAGCAGCTCCTCTTCACTCTCGAATCAGCCCCAGCATTTT. Translating it yields CASSSSSLSNQPQHF. The full variable domain, rest sourced from reference TRBV5-6 and TRBJ1-5, is DAGVTQSPTHLIKTRGQQVTLRCSPKSGHDTVSWYQQALGQGPQFIFQYYEEEERQRGNFPDRFSGHQFPNYSSELNVNALLLGDSALYLCASSSSSLSNQPQHFGDGTRLSIL.

The chain recombines TRBV18 with TRBJ2-3, with D unclear. The CDR3 contains 14 residues. V was pared by 2 bases and J by 6 bases, with 12 bases between. Germline V gives CDR1 KGHSH, CDR2 LQKENI. CDR3 in amino acids: CASSPEVPRDTQYF. In nucleotides, the CDR3 is TGTGCCAGCTCACCAGAGGTCCCCAGGGATACGCAGTATTTT.

The rearrangement uses TRBV7-2 and TRBJ2-2; D is perhaps TRBD1 (6 bases). Germline V gene lookup returns CDR1 SGHTA and CDR2 FQGNSA. Trimming took 4 bases from V and 5 from J, leaving 8 bases between them. This CDR3 region has 13 residues. The CDR3 spells CASSSRGTGELFF. The CDR3 coding sequence is TGTGCCAGCAGCTCCAGGGGTACCGGGGAGCTGTTTTTT.